Listed below are T cell receptor beta chains from one sample, sequenced in a study of identical twins. TCRdb called the 5' RACE reads again in MiXCR, with one record for every CDR3 protein. Among approximately 590,000 distinct CDR3 sequences listed, 9% to 10% were seen once. This same sample was also part of a study on yellow fever vaccine responses in identical twins.

The sample taken for sequencing was PBMCs. These receptors originate from a woman in her late teens or twenties in good health. CDR3s include the opening cysteine and the closing phenylalanine or tryptophan. A D gene is named only where the DNA matches it firmly. Some rows mark clone size as missing; the rest say once, few, many or name a class of expanded clone.

NA,TRBJ2-2,TRBV7-3,few,CASSSPGSSQAELFF,TGTGCCAGCAGCTCACCGGGATCTTCACAGGCGGAGCTGTTTTTT
TRBD2,TRBJ2-5,TRBV7-6,NA,CASSLRSGGVPAETQYF,TGTGCCAGCAGCTTAAGGAGCGGGGGGGTACCAGCAGAGACCCAGTACTTC
NA,TRBJ2-3,TRBV2,many,CASISPGTDTQYF,TGTGCCAGCATCAGCCCGGGTACAGATACGCAGTATTTT
NA,TRBJ1-6,TRBV7-8,many,CASSLGLNSPLHF,TGTGCCAGCAGCTTAGGGTTGAATTCACCCCTCCACTTT
TRBD2,TRBJ2-1,TRBV10-3,NA,CAIRNTSGSPEQFF,TGTGCCATCAGGAATACTAGCGGGAGTCCCGAGCAGTTCTTC
TRBD2,TRBJ2-7,TRBV29-1,NA,CSARTSGRIQYF,TGCAGCGCCCGGACTAGCGGGAGGATTCAGTACTTC
NA,TRBJ1-5,TRBV15,few,CATSRTTNQPQHF,TGTGCCACCAGCCGGACCACCAATCAGCCCCAGCATTTT
TRBD1,TRBJ2-7,TRBV7-9,NA,CASSVPGTGRVNEQYF,TGTGCCAGCAGCGTACCCGGGACAGGGAGGGTCAACGAGCAGTACTTC
NA,TRBJ2-3,TRBV7-3,few,CASSLNLASKSDTQYF,TGTGCCAGCAGCTTAAATTTAGCTAGCAAGTCAGATACGCAGTATTTT
TRBD1,TRBJ2-1,TRBV15,few,CATSRDRDPNEQFF,TGTGCCACCAGCAGGGACAGGGATCCCAATGAGCAGTTCTTC
NA,TRBJ2-7,TRBV12-3/TRBV12-4,few,CASSLGGTDSMF,TGTGCCAGCAGTTTAGGGGGAACCGATTCTATGTTC
TRBD1,TRBJ1-5,TRBV6-5,many,CASSSTRDRGFTQPQHF,TGTGCCAGCAGTTCGACCCGGGACAGGGGGTTCACGCAGCCCCAGCATTTT
NA,TRBJ2-1,TRBV5-1,NA,CASSPGWSVGEQFF,TGCGCCAGCAGCCCGGGGTGGAGTGTGGGTGAGCAGTTCTTC
NA,TRBJ2-4,TRBV12-3/TRBV12-4,many,CASSLAGAPRAKNIQYF,TGTGCCAGCAGTTTGGCGGGTGCCCCTAGGGCCAAAAACATTCAGTACTTC
TRBD1,TRBJ2-1,TRBV20-1,few,CSARDGTEETYNEQFF,TGCAGTGCTAGAGATGGGACAGAAGAAACCTACAATGAGCAGTTCTTC
NA,TRBJ2-1,TRBV7-2,NA,CASSLVPANEQFF,TGTGCCAGCAGCTTAGTTCCCGCCAATGAGCAGTTCTTC
TRBD1,TRBJ1-2,TRBV5-1,many,CASSRNTGTGGYGYTF,TGCGCCAGCAGCCGGAACACCGGGACAGGGGGCTATGGCTACACCTTC
NA,TRBJ2-5,TRBV10-3,NA,CAISPSDRSETQYF,TGTGCCATCAGTCCATCCGACAGGTCGGAGACCCAGTACTTC
TRBD2,TRBJ2-7,TRBV9,NA,CASSPGTRTNEQYF,TGTGCCAGCAGCCCCGGGACTAGGACGAACGAGCAGTACTTC
NA,TRBJ2-2,TRBV6-2/TRBV6-3,many,CASSYSSAAGELFF,TGTGCCAGCAGTTATTCAAGCGCGGCCGGGGAGCTGTTTTTT
NA,TRBJ2-7,TRBV20-1,once,CSAGVYYEQYF,TGCAGTGCTGGGGTATACTACGAGCAGTACTTC
NA,TRBJ1-5,TRBV3-1,many,CASSQRGSNQPQHF,TGTGCCAGCAGCCAAAGGGGCAGCAATCAGCCCCAGCATTTT
TRBD2,TRBJ2-3,TRBV29-1,NA,CSVENLPRLAGATDTQYF,TGCAGCGTTGAAAACCTCCCACGGCTAGCGGGGGCCACAGATACGCAGTATTTT
NA,TRBJ2-3,TRBV5-1,many,CASSLYRAHTDTQYF,TGCGCCAGCAGCTTGTACAGGGCCCACACAGATACGCAGTATTTT
NA,TRBJ2-6,TRBV2,few,CASKRTESGANVLTF,TGTGCCAGCAAGAGGACAGAGTCTGGGGCCAACGTCCTGACTTTC